The sequence of this TCR beta chain was determined in a study of response to subunit inactivated influenza vaccine. TCRdb reprocessed the RT-PCR reads with MiXCR, giving one entry per CDR3 protein. Of around 850,000 distinct CDR3 sequences listed, roughly 20% were seen once; the top ten hold approximately 11%. Trimming at V came to 8 bases and at J to 7 bases, leaving 13 bases not matched to a gene. The CDR3 totals 14 residues. Specimen: PBMCs from blood, collected 5 days after vaccination. The TCR originated in a man in his fifties or sixties who received an inactivated influenza vaccine. The chain uses TRBV12-3 or TRBV12-4 and TRBJ2-7, with 8 positions matching TRBD1. CDR3 in amino acids: CASSYVGRGHEQYF. The CDR3 DNA reads TGTGCCAGCTCTTATGTGGGCAGGGGGCATGAGCAGTACTTC.